These 27 T cell receptor beta chains were all obtained from the same sample, sequenced in a study of identical twins. Using its own MiXCR run on the 5' RACE reads, TCRdb lists one record per CDR3 protein. The sample comprises roughly 230,000 distinct CDR3 sequences, about 8.9% of which are singletons, and less than 4% rests with the top ten. These data also featured in a second study, about yellow fever vaccine responses in identical twins.

Sequenced material: CD8+ T cells sorted from blood. The receptors derive from a woman under 30 in good health.

This rearrangement joins TRBV4-3 to TRBJ1-1; 11 bases agree with TRBD1. Germline CDR1 and CDR2: LGHNA and YSLEER. After removal of 3 bases from V and 4 bases from J, the junction contained 1 base not matched to a gene. CDR3 size: 14 residues. This CDR3 is CASSQDRGLTEAFF. In nucleotides, the CDR3 is TGCGCCAGCAGCCAGGACAGGGGGCTCACTGAAGCTTTCTTT.

CDR3 in amino acids: CASSQVAGEQFF. The CDR3 nucleotides read TGTGCCAGCAGCCAAGTAGCGGGTGAGCAGTTCTTC. The V and J genes are TRBV4-2 and TRBJ2-1; 7 nucleotides line up with TRBD2. Germline V gene sequence: CDR1 LGHNA, CDR2 YNFKEQ. J gave up 9 bases and V 1 base, and 0 bases lay outside the gene matches. The CDR3 contains 12 residues.

This clonotype was detected only a few times. CDR3 protein: CASSSTSGTGSHEQFF. DNA of the CDR3: TGTGCCAGCAGTTCTACATCTGGGACAGGGTCCCATGAGCAGTTCTTC. The chain joins TRBV6-2 or TRBV6-3 to TRBJ2-1, with 9 bases fitting TRBD1. Germline V gene data show CDR1 as MNHEY and CDR2 as SVGEGT. The CDR3 is 16 amino acids. After removal of 4 bases from V and 8 bases from J, the junction contained 12 bases not matched to a gene.

This clonotype appeared many times. The rearrangement joins TRBV27 to TRBJ2-7, with D possibly TRBD2 on 6 matching bases. CDR3 size: 14 residues. Trimming left V 0 bases short and J 1 base short, with 7 bases between. Looked up from germline, CDR1 is MNHEY and CDR2 is SMNVEV (reference sequence). CDR3 sequence reads: CASSLSGLSYEQYF. The CDR3, as DNA: TGTGCCAGCAGTTTATCGGGACTTTCCTACGAGCAGTACTTC.

This clonotype was seen many times. The chain uses TRBV29-1 and TRBJ1-1; D gene uncertain. The CDR3 has 11 amino acids. Germline V gene sequence: CDR1 SQVTM, CDR2 ANQGSEA. V lost 4 bases to trimming and J lost 7 bases, with 10 bases between them. The CDR3 spells CSVGLGFEAFF. For the CDR3, the DNA is TGCAGCGTTGGTTTAGGGTTTGAAGCTTTCTTT. Based on the CDR3 plus reference TRBV29-1 and TRBJ1-1, the full variable domain is SAVISQKPSRDICQRGTSLTIQCQVDSQVTMMFWYRQQPGQSLTLIATANQGSEATYESGFVIDKFPISRPNLTFSTLTVSNMSPEDSSIYLCSVGLGFEAFFGQGTRLTVV.

This clonotype was detected ten times or more. The J gene is TRBJ2-4, the V gene TRBV7-9, with D perhaps assigned TRBD1 or TRBD2 (5 bases each). The germline CDR1 and CDR2 sequences are SEHNR and FQNEAQ (reference sequence). The CDR3 is made up of 17 amino acids. V was shortened by 3 bases and J by 1 base, with 16 bases between the two germline ends. For the CDR3, the DNA is TGTGCCAGCAGCTTCCCCTTTGAGGGGAAGGCCAAAAACATTCAGTACTTC. This translates into CASSFPFEGKAKNIQYF.

This clonotype was seen repeatedly, ten times or more. V gene TRBV20-1 combines with J gene TRBJ2-2, with 7 bases lining up with TRBD1. The V and J ends lost 0 bases and 6 bases, in that order; junction bases with no gene match: 10. Germline assignment: CDR1 DFQATT and CDR2 SNEGSKA (reference sequence). CDR3 size: 16 residues. The CDR3 sequence: CSARDLGQDTSGELFF. In nucleotides, the CDR3 is TGCAGTGCTAGAGATCTAGGACAGGATACTTCCGGGGAGCTGTTTTTT.

This clonotype was seen only a few times. This chain links TRBV20-1 with TRBJ2-7; 11 bases agree with TRBD1. V was pared by 6 bases and J by 4 bases, with 8 bases of the junction left unmatched. From germline, CDR1 is DFQATT and CDR2 SNEGSKA (reference sequence). The CDR3 loop spans 14 amino acids. The CDR3 DNA follows: TGCAGTGCCACCGACCGGGACAGGGGGTACGAGCAGTACTTC. It codes for CSATDRDRGYEQYF.

This clonotype was seen ten or more times. The rearrangement uses TRBV27 and TRBJ1-1; no definite D call. This CDR3 comprises 13 residues. Germline values: CDR1 MNHEY, CDR2 SMNVEV (reference sequence). V was cut by 11 bases and J by 4 bases, with 17 bases left in between. Here the CDR3 DNA reads TGTGCCGTGAAGACGGAGGGTCCCACTGAAGCTTTCTTT. Its protein product is CAVKTEGPTEAFF.

V usage is TRBV24-1 and J usage is TRBJ2-1; D unresolved. V was clipped by 1 base and J by 7 bases, with 7 bases between them. From germline, CDR1 is KGHDR and CDR2 SFDVKD. There are 13 residues in the CDR3. The CDR3 spells CATSDFDWNEQFF. CDR3 sequence (DNA): TGTGCCACCAGTGATTTTGATTGGAATGAGCAGTTCTTC.

The chain links TRBV5-6 to TRBJ2-7, with 11 bases matching TRBD2. The V and J ends lost 4 bases and 4 bases, in that order; junction bases with no gene match: 4. There are 14 residues in the CDR3. Germline CDR1 is SGHDT and CDR2 is YYEEEE. This chain's CDR3 is CASSETSGKYEQYF. The CDR3 nucleotides read TGTGCCAGCAGCGAGACTAGCGGGAAGTACGAGCAGTACTTC.

The chain employs TRBV27 and TRBJ2-1; TRBD1 matches 7 bases. The V gene end was trimmed by 5 bases and the J gene end by 4 bases; junction bases not matched to a gene: 8. CDR1 is MNHEY, CDR2 SMNVEV, per germline (reference sequence). The CDR3 has 15 residues. The CDR3, as DNA: TGTGCCAGCAGTCCCCGGACAGGACTTTACAATGAGCAGTTCTTC. Translated: CASSPRTGLYNEQFF.

Many counts were recorded for this clonotype. This chain joins TRBV5-1 and TRBJ2-7; TRBD2 aligns across 11 bases. V dropped 4 bases and J dropped 2; count of bases not matched to a gene: 5. This CDR3 is built from 15 residues. The germline V gene encodes CDR1 SGHRS and CDR2 YFSETQ. The CDR3 DNA reads TGCGCCAGCAGCCTTGGGACTAGCGGTCCCTACGAGCAGTACTTC. Protein: CASSLGTSGPYEQYF.

The table lists this clonotype with a few counts. J is TRBJ1-2 and V is TRBV6-2 or TRBV6-3; possibly TRBD1 for D (5 bases). V dropped 8 bases and J dropped 6 bases, with 10 bases sitting between them. This CDR3 has 11 residues. Germline V gene data show CDR1 as MNHEY and CDR2 as SVGEGT. CDR3 amino acids: CASGGANGYTF. DNA for the CDR3: TGTGCCAGCGGAGGGGCAAATGGCTACACCTTC.

Many counts were recorded for this clonotype. The chain carries TRBV4-1 and TRBJ2-1, with D perhaps TRBD2 (5 bases). The germline V and J ends were trimmed by 2 bases and 0 bases, with 14 bases remaining between them. There are 17 residues in the CDR3. Germline CDR1 and CDR2: MGHRA and YSYEKL. DNA for the CDR3: TGCGCCAGCAGCCAACAGCCTAGCCCCAGCTCCTACAATGAGCAGTTCTTC. This translates into CASSQQPSPSSYNEQFF.

V gene TRBV4-1 combines with J gene TRBJ2-1; D possibly corresponds to TRBD2 (6 bases). V gave up 3 bases and J gave up 3 bases, with 18 bases separating them. Looked up from germline, CDR1 is MGHRA and CDR2 is YSYEKL. The CDR3 is 17 amino acids. CDR3 residues: CASSQPSDGGIYNEQFF. In DNA, the CDR3 is TGCGCCAGCAGCCAGCCTAGCGACGGGGGAATCTACAATGAGCAGTTCTTC.

This clonotype was observed a handful of times. This chain joins TRBV18 and TRBJ2-7; 7 bases map to TRBD2. The junction had 4 bases not matched to a gene; V was cut back by 0 bases and J by 5 bases. There are 14 residues in the CDR3. Germline V CDR1 and CDR2: KGHSH, LQKENI. CDR3: CASSPPGEGDEQYF. The CDR3 coding sequence is TGTGCCAGCTCACCACCGGGGGAGGGCGACGAGCAGTACTTC.

This clonotype was counted a few times. V is TRBV10-2 and J is TRBJ2-3, with 9 bases identical to TRBD1. CDR3 length equals 20 residues. The V gene end was trimmed by 5 bases and the J gene end by 4 bases; junction bases not matched to a gene: 22. Germline-derived CDR1 and CDR2 are WSHSY and SAAADI. CDR3: CASSSAPVGQGLSWADTQYF. The CDR3 nucleotides are TGCGCCAGCAGTTCAGCCCCCGTGGGACAGGGTTTGTCGTGGGCAGATACGCAGTATTTT.

This clonotype was picked up many times. V gene TRBV11-1 combines with J gene TRBJ2-1; D assignment may be TRBD1 or TRBD2 (5 bases each). CDR1 is SGHAT and CDR2 is FQDESV in the germline V gene (reference sequence). The length of the CDR3 is 18 residues. V was clipped by 5 bases and J by 6 bases, with 26 bases between them. The CDR3 sequence is CASSPKALSGQQVNEQFF. CDR3 sequence (DNA): TGTGCCAGCAGCCCCAAAGCCCTATCGGGGCAACAGGTCAATGAGCAGTTCTTC.

CDR3 amino acids: CASSGASTDTQYF. CDR3 bases: TGTGCCAGCAGTGGGGCGAGCACAGATACGCAGTATTTT. The genes are TRBV25-1 and TRBJ2-3; no definite D call. Trimming removed 4 bases from V and 0 bases from J, with 5 bases in between. Per the germline V gene, CDR1 is MGHDK and CDR2 is SYGVNS. The CDR3 runs to 13 residues.

This clonotype turned up a few times. V and J are TRBV18 and TRBJ2-5, with D unclear. Germline loops: CDR1 KGHSH, CDR2 LQKENI. The CDR3 spans 14 residues. Trimming pared 2 bases from V and 5 bases from J, leaving 12 bases between. Here the CDR3 reads CASSPTLLMETQYF. The CDR3 region has the DNA TGTGCCAGCTCACCAACACTTCTGATGGAGACCCAGTACTTC. Filled out from reference TRBV18 and TRBJ2-5, the complete variable domain reads NAGVMQNPRHLVRRRGQEARLRCSPMKGHSHVYWYRQLPEEGLKFMVYLQKENIIDESGMPKERFSAEFPKEGPSILRIQQVVRGDSAAYFCASSPTLLMETQYFGPGTRLLVL.

Many counts were recorded for this clonotype. The chain recombines TRBV7-2 with TRBJ2-7; TRBD2 matches at 7 bases. The CDR3 covers 16 residues. Germline loops: CDR1 SGHTA, CDR2 FQGNSA. V was pared by 5 bases and J by 2 bases, with 12 bases of the junction left unmatched. CDR3 sequence: CASSPQSGGRAYEQYF. CDR3 DNA: TGTGCCAGCAGCCCCCAATCCGGGGGGAGAGCCTACGAGCAGTACTTC. The variable domain in full, completed from reference TRBV7-2 and TRBJ2-7, reads GAGVSQSPSNKVTEKGKDVELRCDPISGHTALYWYRQSLGQGLEFLIYFQGNSAPDKSGLPSDRFSAERTGGSVSTLTIQRTQQEDSAVYLCASSPQSGGRAYEQYFGPGTRLTVT.

At least ten counts were recorded for this clonotype. The gene calls are TRBV9 and TRBJ1-2; possible D gene TRBD1, 6 bases. The germline CDR1 and CDR2 sequences are SGDLS and YYNGEE. V lost 2 bases, J lost 4 bases, and 12 bases lay in between. The CDR3 length is 14 residues. The CDR3 sequence: CASSVGRGSYGYTF. The CDR3, as DNA: TGTGCCAGCAGCGTTGGCAGGGGCTCCTATGGCTACACCTTC.

The genes are TRBV4-2 and TRBJ2-7, with a possible D match to TRBD1 (6 bases). This CDR3 spans 12 amino acids. The V gene's germline CDR1 is LGHNA and CDR2 YNFKEQ. V lost 6 bases to trimming and J lost 3 bases, with 9 bases between them. CDR3 sequence (DNA): TGTGCCAGCAGTGGACAGTACTACGAGCAGTACTTC. This translates into CASSGQYYEQYF.

The chain employs TRBV2 and TRBJ2-7, with 7 bases aligning to TRBD2. The CDR3 loop spans 11 amino acids. CDR1 is SNHLY and CDR2 is FYNNEI in the germline V gene. The junction had 1 base not matched to a gene; V was cut back by 6 bases and J by 5 bases. CDR3 sequence reads: CASRGTNEQYF. In DNA, the CDR3 is TGTGCCAGCAGGGGGACTAACGAGCAGTACTTC. Combining the CDR3 with reference TRBV2 and TRBJ2-7 gives the whole variable domain EPEVTQTPSHQVTQMGQEVILRCVPISNHLYFYWYRQILGQKVEFLVSFYNNEISEKSEIFDDQFSVERPDGSNFTLKIRSTKLEDSAMYFCASRGTNEQYFGPGTRLTVT.

This chain connects TRBV6-8 to TRBJ1-2; D not certain. The CDR3 has 13 amino acids. V was clipped by 4 bases and J by 8 bases, with 14 bases between them. Germline CDR1 reads MNHGY; CDR2 reads SAAAGT. DNA of the CDR3: TGTGCCAGCAGTTTCGTGGACTCGCAGGGCTACACCTTC. This gives the protein CASSFVDSQGYTF.

This clonotype was seen repeatedly, ten times or more. The V call is TRBV27, the J call TRBJ2-7; D is ambiguous. The V end was cut by 0 bases, the J end by 4 bases, with 7 bases between. Germline V gives CDR1 MNHEY, CDR2 SMNVEV (reference sequence). CDR3 length: 13 amino acids. The CDR3 region is CASSLSTSYEQYF. CDR3 sequence (DNA): TGTGCCAGCAGTTTATCCACCTCTTACGAGCAGTACTTC.